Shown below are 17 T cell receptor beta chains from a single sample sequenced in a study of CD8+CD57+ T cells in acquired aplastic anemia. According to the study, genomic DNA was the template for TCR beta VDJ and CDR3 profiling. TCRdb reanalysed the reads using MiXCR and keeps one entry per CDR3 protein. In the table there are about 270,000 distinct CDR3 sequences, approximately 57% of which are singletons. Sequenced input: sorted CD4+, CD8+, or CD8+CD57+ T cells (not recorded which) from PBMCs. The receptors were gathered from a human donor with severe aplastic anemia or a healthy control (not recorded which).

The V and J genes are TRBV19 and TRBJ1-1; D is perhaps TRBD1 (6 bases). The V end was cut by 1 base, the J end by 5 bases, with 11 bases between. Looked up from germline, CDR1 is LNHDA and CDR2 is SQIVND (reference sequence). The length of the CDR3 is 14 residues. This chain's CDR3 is CASSIVGGLTEAFF. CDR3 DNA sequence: TGTGCCAGTAGTATAGTAGGGGGGCTTACTGAAGCTTTCTTT.

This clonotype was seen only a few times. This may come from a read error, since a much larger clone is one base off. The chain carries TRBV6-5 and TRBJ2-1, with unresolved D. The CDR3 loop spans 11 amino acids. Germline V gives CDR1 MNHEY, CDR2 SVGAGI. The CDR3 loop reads CASSYHNEQLF. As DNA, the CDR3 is TGTGCCAGCAGTTACCACAATGAGCAGCTCTTC.

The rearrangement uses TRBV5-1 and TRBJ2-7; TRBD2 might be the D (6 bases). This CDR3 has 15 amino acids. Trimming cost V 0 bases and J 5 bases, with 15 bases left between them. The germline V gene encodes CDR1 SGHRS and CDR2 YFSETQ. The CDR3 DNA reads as TGCGCCAGCAGCTTGGCCGGGACTCTTGGGGACGAGCAGTACTTC. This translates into CASSLAGTLGDEQYF.

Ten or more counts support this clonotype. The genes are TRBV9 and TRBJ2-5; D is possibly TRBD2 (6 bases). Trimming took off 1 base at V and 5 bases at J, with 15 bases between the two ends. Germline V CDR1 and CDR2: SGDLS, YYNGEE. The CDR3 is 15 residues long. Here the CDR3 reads CASSVRGSREETQYF. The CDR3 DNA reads TGTGCCAGCAGCGTACGAGGATCTCGGGAGGAGACCCAGTACTTC.

CDR3 in DNA: TGTGCCAGTAGGACAGGGGGCGCTTCAGGCGAGCAGTACTTC. Translating it yields CASRTGGASGEQYF. The chain joins TRBV19 to TRBJ2-7, with 10 nucleotides matching TRBD1. V trimming: 6 bases; J trimming: 6 bases; junction bases outside the gene matches: 8. The V gene's germline CDR1 is LNHDA and CDR2 SQIVND (reference sequence). The CDR3 is 14 amino acids.

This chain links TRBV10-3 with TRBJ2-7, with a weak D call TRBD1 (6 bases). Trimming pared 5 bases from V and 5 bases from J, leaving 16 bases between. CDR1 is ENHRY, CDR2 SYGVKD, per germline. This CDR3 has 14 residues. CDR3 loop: CAISSQGKVNEQYF. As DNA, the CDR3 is TGTGCCATCAGTTCACAGGGTAAGGTCAACGAGCAGTACTTC.

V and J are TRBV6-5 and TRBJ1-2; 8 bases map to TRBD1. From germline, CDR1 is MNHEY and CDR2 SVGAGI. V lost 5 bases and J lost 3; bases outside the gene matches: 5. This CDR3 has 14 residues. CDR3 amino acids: CASSLDRVDYGYTF. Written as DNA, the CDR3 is TGTGCCAGCAGTCTGGACAGGGTAGACTATGGCTACACCTTC.

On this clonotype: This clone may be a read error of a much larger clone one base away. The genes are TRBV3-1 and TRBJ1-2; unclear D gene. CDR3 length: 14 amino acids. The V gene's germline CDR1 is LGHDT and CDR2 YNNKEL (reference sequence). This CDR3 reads CASSRQSFGYGYAF. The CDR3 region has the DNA TGTGCCAGCAGTCGACAAAGTTTCGGCTATGGCTACGCCTTC.

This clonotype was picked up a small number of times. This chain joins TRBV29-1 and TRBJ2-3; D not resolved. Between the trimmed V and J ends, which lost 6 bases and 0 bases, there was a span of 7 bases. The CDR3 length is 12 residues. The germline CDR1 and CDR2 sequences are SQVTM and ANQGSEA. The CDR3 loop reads CSVTASTDTQYF. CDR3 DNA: TGCAGCGTCACGGCTAGCACAGATACGCAGTATTTT.

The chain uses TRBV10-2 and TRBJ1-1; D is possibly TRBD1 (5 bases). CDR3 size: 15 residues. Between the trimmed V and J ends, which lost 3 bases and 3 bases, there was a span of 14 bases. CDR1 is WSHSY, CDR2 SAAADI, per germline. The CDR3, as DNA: TGCGCCAGCAGTGATAGGGGAGGATATTACACTGAAGCTTTCTTT. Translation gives CASSDRGGYYTEAFF.

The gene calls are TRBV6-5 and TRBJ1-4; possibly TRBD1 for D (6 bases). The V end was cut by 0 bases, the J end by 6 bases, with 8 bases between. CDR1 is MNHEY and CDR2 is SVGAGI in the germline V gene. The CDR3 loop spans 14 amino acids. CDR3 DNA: TGTGCCAGCAGTTACTCCGGGGGCGATGAAAAACTGTTTTTT. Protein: CASSYSGGDEKLFF.

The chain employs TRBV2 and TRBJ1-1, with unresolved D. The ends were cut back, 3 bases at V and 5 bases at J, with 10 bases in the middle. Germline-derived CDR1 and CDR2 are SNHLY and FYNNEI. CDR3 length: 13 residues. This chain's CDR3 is CASSEWANTEAFF. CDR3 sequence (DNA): TGTGCCAGCAGTGAGTGGGCCAATACTGAAGCTTTCTTT.

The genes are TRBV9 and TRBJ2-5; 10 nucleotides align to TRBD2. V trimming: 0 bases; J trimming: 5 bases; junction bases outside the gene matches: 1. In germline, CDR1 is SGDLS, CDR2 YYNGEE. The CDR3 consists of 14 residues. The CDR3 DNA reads TGTGCCAGCAGCGTAGCTAGCGGGAGTGAGACCCAGTACTTC. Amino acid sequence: CASSVASGSETQYF. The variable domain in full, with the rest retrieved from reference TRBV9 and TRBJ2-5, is DSGVTQTPKHLITATGQRVTLRCSPRSGDLSVYWYQQSLDQGLQFLIQYYNGEERAKGNILERFSAQQFPDLHSELNLSSLELGDSALYFCASSVASGSETQYFGPGTRLLVL.

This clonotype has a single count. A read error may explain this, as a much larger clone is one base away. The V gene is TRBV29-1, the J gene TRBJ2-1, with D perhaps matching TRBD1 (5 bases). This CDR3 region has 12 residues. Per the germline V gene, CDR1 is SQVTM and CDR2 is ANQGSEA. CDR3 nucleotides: TGCAGCGTTGCGCAGGGTCGGGCCGAGCAGTGCTTC. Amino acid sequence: CSVAQGRAEQCF.

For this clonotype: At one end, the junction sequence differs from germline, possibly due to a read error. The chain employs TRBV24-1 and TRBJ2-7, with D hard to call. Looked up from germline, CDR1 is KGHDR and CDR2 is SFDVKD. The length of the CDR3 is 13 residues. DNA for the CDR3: TGTGCCACCAGTCTAGAGGCATCCTACGGGCAGTACTTC. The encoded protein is CATSLEASYGQYF.

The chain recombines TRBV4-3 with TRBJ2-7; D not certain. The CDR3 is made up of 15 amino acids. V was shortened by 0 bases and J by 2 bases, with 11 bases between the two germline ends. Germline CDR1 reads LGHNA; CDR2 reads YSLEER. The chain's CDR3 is CASSQDDGLTYEQYF. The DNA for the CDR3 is TGCGCCAGCAGCCAAGACGACGGATTGACCTACGAGCAGTACTTC.

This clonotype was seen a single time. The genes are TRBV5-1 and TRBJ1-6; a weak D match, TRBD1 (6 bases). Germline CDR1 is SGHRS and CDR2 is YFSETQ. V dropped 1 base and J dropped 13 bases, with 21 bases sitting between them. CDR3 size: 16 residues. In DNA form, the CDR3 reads TGCGCCAGCAGCTTGCTACCTACAGGGCAGTCTATCCCCCTCCACTTT. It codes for CASSLLPTGQSIPLHF. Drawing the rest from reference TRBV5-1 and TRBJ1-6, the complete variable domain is KAGVTQTPRYLIKTRGQQVTLSCSPISGHRSVSWYQQTPGQGLQFLFEYFSETQRNKGNFPGRFSGRQFSNSRSEMNVSTLELGDSALYLCASSLLPTGQSIPLHFGNGTRLTVT.